The rows below give T cell receptor beta chains drawn from one sample of a study of blood T cell repertoires in COVID-19. This table comes from immunoSEQ multiplex PCR, and its TCRdb copy is limited to in-frame clones, with some not included. This table has about 160,000 clones, approximately 79% appearing once. Input material: peripheral blood. Receptors were obtained from a woman between 40 and 55 years old with COVID-19, enrolled during active disease. Both conserved end residues are part of each CDR3. Each record gives: J gene, clone size, D gene, V gene, CDR3 DNA, CDR3 protein. The D gene is left open where the match is weak. Clone size is given for some rows only: seen once, a few or many times, or a class if the clone is expanded.

TRBJ1-6 NA NA TRBV7-9 TGTGCCAGCAGCACTATATTGAACTCACCCCTCCACTTT CASSTILNSPLHF
TRBJ1-3 NA NA TRBV4-1 TGCGCCAGCAGCCAAGACGCAGATACTGGAAACACCATATATTTT CASSQDADTGNTIYF
TRBJ2-2 NA TRBD1 TRBV19 TGTGCCAGTAGTCACAGGACAGGCCGGAACACCGGGGAGCTGTTTTTT CASSHRTGRNTGELFF
TRBJ1-1 NA TRBD1 TRBV7-6 TGTGCCAGCAGCCTGGATGGACAGGGAGGTACTGAAGCTTTCTTT CASSLDGQGGTEAFF
TRBJ1-5 NA TRBD1 TRBV27 TGTGCCAGCAGCCCGGTTATGTGGACAGGGGTCGGGCAGCCCCAGCATTTT CASSPVMWTGVGQPQHF
TRBJ1-1 NA NA TRBV27 TGTGCCAGCAGTTTCAAGAGGGGGAGAAGTACTGAAGCTTTCTTT CASSFKRGRSTEAFF
TRBJ2-7 NA TRBD2 TRBV27 TGTGCCAGCAGTTTATGGGCGACGGGACTAGCGGGAGGGCCCCTACCTGTCAGCTCCTACGAGCAGTACTTC CASSLWATGLAGGPLPVSSYEQYF
TRBJ2-3 once NA TRBV13 TGTGCCAGCAGCCGACTAATGAATGAGCGGAGAAGCACAGATACGCAGTATTTT CASSRLMNERRSTDTQYF
TRBJ1-2 NA NA TRBV7-3 TGTGCCAGCAGCTCCTTACCGACAGGTGGCTACACCTTC CASSSLPTGGYTF
TRBJ1-5 NA NA TRBV7-9 TGTGCCAGCAGCTCCGCCCCACAAGTCCAGCCCCAGCATTTT CASSSAPQVQPQHF
TRBJ1-5 NA NA TRBV28 TGTGCCAGCAGGGATTACAGGTATAGCAATCAGCCCCAGCATTTT CASRDYRYSNQPQHF
TRBJ2-1 NA NA TRBV6-2/TRBV6-3 TGTGCCAGCAGTTACGGGGGGAGCTCCTACAATGAGCAGTTCTTC CASSYGGSSYNEQFF
TRBJ1-2 NA TRBD1 TRBV3-1/TRBV3-2 TGTGCCAGCAGCCAAACCGGGACAGGGGGCGGTGGCTACACCTTC CASSQTGTGGGGYTF
TRBJ2-1 NA TRBD1 TRBV7-9 TGTGCCGGATCCGGGACAGAATACAATGAGCAGTTCTTC CAGSGTEYNEQFF
TRBJ1-2 NA NA TRBV7-9 TGTGCCAGCAGCTTAGGTCCAGGGGCCTTAAACTATGGCTACACCTTC CASSLGPGALNYGYTF
TRBJ2-2 NA NA TRBV11-3 TGTGCCAGCAGTTCCCAGGGGGAGGACACCGGGGAGCTGTTTTTT CASSSQGEDTGELFF